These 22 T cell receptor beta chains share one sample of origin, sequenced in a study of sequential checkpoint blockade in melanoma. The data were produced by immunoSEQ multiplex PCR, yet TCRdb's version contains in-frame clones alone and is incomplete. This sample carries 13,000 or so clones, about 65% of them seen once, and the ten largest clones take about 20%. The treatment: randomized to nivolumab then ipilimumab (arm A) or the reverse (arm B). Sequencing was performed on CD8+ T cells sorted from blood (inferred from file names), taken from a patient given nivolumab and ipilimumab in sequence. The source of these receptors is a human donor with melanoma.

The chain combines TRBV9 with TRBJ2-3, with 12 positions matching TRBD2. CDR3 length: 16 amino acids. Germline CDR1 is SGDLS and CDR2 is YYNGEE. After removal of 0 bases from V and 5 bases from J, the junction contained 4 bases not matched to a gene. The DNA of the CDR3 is TGTGCCAGCAGCGTAGGACTAGCGGGGGAGGAAGATACGCAGTATTTT. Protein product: CASSVGLAGEEDTQYF.

CDR3 amino acids: CASSYSGGFNYGYTF. The DNA for the CDR3 is TGTGCCAGCAGTTACTCAGGGGGCTTTAACTATGGCTACACCTTC. V gene TRBV6-5 combines with J gene TRBJ1-2; 7 nucleotides match TRBD1. The CDR3 has 15 amino acids. V trimming: 0 bases; J trimming: 1 base; junction bases outside the gene matches: 2. The germline V gene encodes CDR1 MNHEY and CDR2 SVGAGI.

CDR3 protein: CASALGTGTSYEQYF. CDR3 coding DNA: TGTGCCAGTGCCTTGGGGACAGGGACCTCCTACGAGCAGTACTTC. This chain links TRBV19 with TRBJ2-7, with 9 bases lining up with TRBD1. V lost 8 bases to trimming and J lost 0 bases; unmatched junction nucleotides: 8. The CDR3 is 15 residues long. Germline V gives CDR1 LNHDA, CDR2 SQIVND (reference sequence).

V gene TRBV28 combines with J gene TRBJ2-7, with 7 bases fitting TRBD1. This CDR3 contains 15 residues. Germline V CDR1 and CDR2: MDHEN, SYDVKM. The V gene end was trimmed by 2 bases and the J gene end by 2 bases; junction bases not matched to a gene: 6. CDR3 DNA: TGTGCCAGCAGTTTAGGGAGACAGGGCCCCTACGAGCAGTACTTC. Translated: CASSLGRQGPYEQYF.

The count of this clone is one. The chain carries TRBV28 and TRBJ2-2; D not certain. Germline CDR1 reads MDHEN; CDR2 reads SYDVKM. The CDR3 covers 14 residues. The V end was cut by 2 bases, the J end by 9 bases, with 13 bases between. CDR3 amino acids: CASSLGTTHRELFF. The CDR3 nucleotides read TGTGCCAGCAGTTTAGGAACTACCCACCGGGAGCTGTTTTTT.

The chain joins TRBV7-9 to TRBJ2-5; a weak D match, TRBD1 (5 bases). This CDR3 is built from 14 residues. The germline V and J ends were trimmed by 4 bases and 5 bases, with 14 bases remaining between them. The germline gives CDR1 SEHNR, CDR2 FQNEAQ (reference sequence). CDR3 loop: CASSSGGAGETQYF. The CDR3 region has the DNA TGTGCCAGCAGCTCGGGCGGAGCAGGGGAGACCCAGTACTTC.

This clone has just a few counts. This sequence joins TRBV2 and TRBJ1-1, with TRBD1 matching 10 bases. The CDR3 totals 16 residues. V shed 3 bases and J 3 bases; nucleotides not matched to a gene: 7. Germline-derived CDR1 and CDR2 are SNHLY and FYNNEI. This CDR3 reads CASSDNWDRGHTEAFF. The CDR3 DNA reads TGTGCCAGCAGTGATAATTGGGACAGGGGTCACACTGAAGCTTTCTTT.

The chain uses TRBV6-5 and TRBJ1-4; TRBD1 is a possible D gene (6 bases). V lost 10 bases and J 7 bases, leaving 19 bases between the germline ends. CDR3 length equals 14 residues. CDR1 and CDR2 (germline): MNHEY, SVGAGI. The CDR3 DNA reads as TGTGCCACCAGAGAGGGGGGGTATGGTGAAAAACTGTTTTTT. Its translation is CATREGGYGEKLFF.

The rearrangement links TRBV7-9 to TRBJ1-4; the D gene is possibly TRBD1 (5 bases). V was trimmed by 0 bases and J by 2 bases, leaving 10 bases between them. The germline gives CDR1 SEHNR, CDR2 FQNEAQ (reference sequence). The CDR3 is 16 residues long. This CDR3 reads CASSLAWGQTNEKLFF. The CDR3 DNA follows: TGTGCCAGCAGCTTAGCATGGGGCCAGACTAATGAAAAACTGTTTTTT.

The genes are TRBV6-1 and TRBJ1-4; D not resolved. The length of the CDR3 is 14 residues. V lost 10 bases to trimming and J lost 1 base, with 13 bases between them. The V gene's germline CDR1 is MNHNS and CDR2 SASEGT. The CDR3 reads CAIRIDLTNEKLFF. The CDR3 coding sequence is TGTGCCATTAGGATAGACTTAACTAATGAAAAACTGTTTTTT.

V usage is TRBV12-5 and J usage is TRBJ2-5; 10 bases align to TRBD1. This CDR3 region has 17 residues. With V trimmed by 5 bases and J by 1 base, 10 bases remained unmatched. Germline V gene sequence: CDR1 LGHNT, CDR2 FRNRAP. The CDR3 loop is CASGPSRDRGLQETQYF. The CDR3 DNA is TGTGCTAGTGGTCCGTCCCGGGACAGGGGACTCCAAGAGACCCAGTACTTC.

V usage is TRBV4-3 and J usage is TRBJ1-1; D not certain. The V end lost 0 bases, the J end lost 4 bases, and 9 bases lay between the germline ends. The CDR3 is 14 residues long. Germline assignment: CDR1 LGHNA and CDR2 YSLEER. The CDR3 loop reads CASSQDGGGTEAFF. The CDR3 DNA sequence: TGCGCCAGCAGCCAAGATGGCGGTGGCACTGAAGCTTTCTTT.

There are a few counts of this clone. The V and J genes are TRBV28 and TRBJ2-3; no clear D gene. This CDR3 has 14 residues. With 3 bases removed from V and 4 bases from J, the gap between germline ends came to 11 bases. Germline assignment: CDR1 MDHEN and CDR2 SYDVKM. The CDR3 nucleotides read TGTGCCAGCAGTTTGGGCCAGAACGCAGATACGCAGTATTTT. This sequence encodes CASSLGQNADTQYF. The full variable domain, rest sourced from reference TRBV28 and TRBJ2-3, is DVKVTQSSRYLVKRTGEKVFLECVQDMDHENMFWYRQDPGLGLRLIYFSYDVKMKEKGDIPEGYSVSREKKERFSLILESASTNQTSMYLCASSLGQNADTQYFGPGTRLTVL.

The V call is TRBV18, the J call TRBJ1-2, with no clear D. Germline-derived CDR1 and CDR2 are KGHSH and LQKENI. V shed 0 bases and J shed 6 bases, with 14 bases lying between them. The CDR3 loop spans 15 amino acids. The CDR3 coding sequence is TGTGCCAGCTCACCACCCGGGGAGCGCCAGAATGGCTACACCTTC. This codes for CASSPPGERQNGYTF.

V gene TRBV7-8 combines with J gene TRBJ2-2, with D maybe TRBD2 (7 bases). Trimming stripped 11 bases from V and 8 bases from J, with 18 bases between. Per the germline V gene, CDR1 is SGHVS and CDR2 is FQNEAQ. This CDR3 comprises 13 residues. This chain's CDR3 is CAGLGGPNGELFF. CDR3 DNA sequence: TGTGCCGGTCTCGGGGGGCCAAATGGGGAGCTGTTTTTT.

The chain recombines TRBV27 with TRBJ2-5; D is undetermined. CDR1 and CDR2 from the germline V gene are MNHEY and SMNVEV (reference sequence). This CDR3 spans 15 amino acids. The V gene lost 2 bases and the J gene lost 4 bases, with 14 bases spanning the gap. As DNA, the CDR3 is TGTGCCAGCAGTTTAGCTGTAACTGATGTAGAGACCCAGTACTTC. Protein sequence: CASSLAVTDVETQYF.

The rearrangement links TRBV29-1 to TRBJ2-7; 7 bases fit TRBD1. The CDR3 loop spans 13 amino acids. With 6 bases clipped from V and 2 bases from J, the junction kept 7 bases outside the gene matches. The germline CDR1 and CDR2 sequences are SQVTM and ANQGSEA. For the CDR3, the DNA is TGCAGCGTACTCAGGGGGAACACCTACGAGCAGTACTTC. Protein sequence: CSVLRGNTYEQYF.

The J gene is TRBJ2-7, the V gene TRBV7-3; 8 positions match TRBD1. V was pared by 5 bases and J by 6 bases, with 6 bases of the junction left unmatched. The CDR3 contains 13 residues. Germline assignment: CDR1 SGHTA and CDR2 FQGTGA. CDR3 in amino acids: CASSKTGDGEQYF. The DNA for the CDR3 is TGTGCCAGCAGCAAGACAGGGGACGGCGAGCAGTACTTC.

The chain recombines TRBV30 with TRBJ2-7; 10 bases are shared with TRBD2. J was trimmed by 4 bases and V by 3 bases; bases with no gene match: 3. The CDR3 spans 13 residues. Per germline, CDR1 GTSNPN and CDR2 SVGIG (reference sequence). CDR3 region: CAWSPSGGYEQYF. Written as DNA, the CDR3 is TGTGCCTGGAGCCCTAGCGGGGGATACGAGCAGTACTTC.

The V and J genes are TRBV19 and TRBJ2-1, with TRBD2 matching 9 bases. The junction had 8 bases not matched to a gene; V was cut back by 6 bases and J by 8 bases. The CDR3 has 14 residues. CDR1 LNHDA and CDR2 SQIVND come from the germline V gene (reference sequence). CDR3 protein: CASSTSGPRDEQFF. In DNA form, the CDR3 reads TGTGCCAGTAGCACTAGCGGGCCGAGGGATGAGCAGTTCTTC.

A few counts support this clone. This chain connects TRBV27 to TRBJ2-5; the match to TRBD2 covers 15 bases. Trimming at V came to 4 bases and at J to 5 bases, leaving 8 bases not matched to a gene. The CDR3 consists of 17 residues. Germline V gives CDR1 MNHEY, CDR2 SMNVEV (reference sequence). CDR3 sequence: CASSSRTSGRAVETQYF. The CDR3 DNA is TGTGCCAGCAGTTCCCGGACTAGCGGGAGGGCCGTGGAGACCCAGTACTTC.

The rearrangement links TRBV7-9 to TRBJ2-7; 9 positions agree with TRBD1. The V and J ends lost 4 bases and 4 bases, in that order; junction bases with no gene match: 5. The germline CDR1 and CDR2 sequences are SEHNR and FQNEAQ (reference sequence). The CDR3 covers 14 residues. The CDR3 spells CASSSPGQGYEQYF. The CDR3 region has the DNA TGTGCCAGCAGCTCCCCGGGACAGGGTTACGAGCAGTACTTC.